Below, one T cell receptor (beta chain) is given with its context. Its matching antigen is unknown. This sample stems from a study of OX40 agonist ivuxolimab in advanced cancers. Turning to the study itself: The eligibility criteria allowed prior anti-PD-1, anti-PD-L1 or anti-CTLA-4 therapy, and about 40% had some. Whole-study results and caveats: More expanded clones were found, on average, in CD8+ than in CD4+ T cells. With doses of 0.1 to 3.0 mg/kg, CD4+ and CD8+ blood T cells had undergone clonal expansion by week 6.

The repertoire was sequenced with immunoSEQ multiplex PCR; TCRdb's copy has only in-frame clones and lacks some. Of approximately 50,000 clones in the sample, 84% were seen once. Germline-derived CDR1 and CDR2 are LGHNA and YNFKEQ. The CDR3 contains 15 residues. V was trimmed by 0 bases and J by 9 bases, leaving 12 bases between them. The source is an adult with an advanced solid tumor such as melanoma, head and neck, liver or kidney cancer. The chain employs TRBV4-2 and TRBJ1-6; D gene uncertain. The source was CD4+ or CD8+ T cells sorted from blood, collected in a trial of the OX40 agonist ivuxolimab. CDR3 sequence reads: CASSQEKPGVSPLHF. The CDR3 DNA sequence: TGTGCCAGCAGCCAAGAAAAACCCGGGGTTTCACCCCTCCACTTT.